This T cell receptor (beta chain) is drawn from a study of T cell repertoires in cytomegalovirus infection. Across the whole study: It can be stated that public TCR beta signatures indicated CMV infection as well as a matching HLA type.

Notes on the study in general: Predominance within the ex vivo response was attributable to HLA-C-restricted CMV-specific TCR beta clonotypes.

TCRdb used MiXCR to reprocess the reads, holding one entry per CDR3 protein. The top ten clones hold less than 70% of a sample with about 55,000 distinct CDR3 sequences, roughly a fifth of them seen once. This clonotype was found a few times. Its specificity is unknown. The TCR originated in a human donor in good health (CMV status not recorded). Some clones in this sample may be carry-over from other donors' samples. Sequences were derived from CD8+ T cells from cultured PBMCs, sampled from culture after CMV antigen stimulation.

DNA for the CDR3: TGTGCCAGCAGTGGGCAGGGCACTAACTATGGCTACACCTTC. Protein product: CASSGQGTNYGYTF. The rearrangement joins TRBV27 to TRBJ1-2; D perhaps matches TRBD1 (5 bases). The CDR3 length is 14 residues. CDR1 MNHEY and CDR2 SMNVEV come from the germline V gene (reference sequence). Trimming removed 5 bases at V and 0 bases at J, with 10 bases between.